Listed below are T cell receptor beta chains from one sample, sequenced in a study of human T cells and chemical hapten exposure. TCRdb re-called the reads through MiXCR, storing one row per CDR3 protein. The profile shows around 120,000 distinct CDR3 sequences, about 8.9% of them singletons. Sequences were obtained from whole blood. The receptors were sampled from a human donor in good health. Some clones in this sample may be carry-over from other donors' samples. The CDR3 runs from the conserved cysteine through the conserved F or W. Fields, in order: D gene, clone size, J gene, CDR3 length, V gene, CDR3 DNA, CDR3 protein. A D gene is named only where the DNA matches it firmly. Only part of the rows carry a size: once, few, many, or a class if the clone is expanded.

TRBD1	many	TRBJ1-1	14	TRBV3-1	TGTGCCAGCAGCCAGGGGACAGGGAACACTGAAGCTTTCTTT	CASSQGTGNTEAFF
-	few	TRBJ2-3	13	TRBV12-3/TRBV12-4	TGTGCCAGCAGTTTTTCAGGACCAGATACGCAGTATTTT	CASSFSGPDTQYF
-	-	TRBJ1-4	14	TRBV12-3/TRBV12-4	TGTGCCAGCAGTTTGCGGACAACTAATGAAAAACTGTTTTTT	CASSLRTTNEKLFF
TRBD2	many	TRBJ2-1	16	TRBV10-3	TGTGCCATCAGTGTTAATAGCGGGAGTTTTAACAATGAGCAGTTCTTC	CAISVNSGSFNNEQFF
TRBD1	few	TRBJ2-7	14	TRBV27	TGTGCCAGCAGTTTTTCCGGGACAGGCTACGAGCAGTACTTC	CASSFSGTGYEQYF
-	many	TRBJ1-1	10	TRBV2	TGTGCCAGCACGGGAGGGCGGGCTTTCTTT	CASTGGRAFF
TRBD1	few	TRBJ2-1	14	TRBV6-5	TGTGCCAGCAGTTTAGGACAGGGCGGGAATGAGCAGTTCTTC	CASSLGQGGNEQFF
TRBD1	few	TRBJ2-3	17	TRBV20-1	TGCAGTGCTATAGGACGGGACAGGGCTCATAGCACAGATACGCAGTATTTT	CSAIGRDRAHSTDTQYF
-	-	TRBJ1-2	16	TRBV3-1	TGTGCCAGCAGCCCTCGCTTGGAGGGCGTCGGCTATGGCTACACCTTC	CASSPRLEGVGYGYTF
TRBD1	-	TRBJ2-5	14	TRBV7-9	TGTGCCAGCAGCGCACAGGGGGCGGCGGAGACCCAGTACTTC	CASSAQGAAETQYF
TRBD1	-	TRBJ2-7	14	TRBV19	TGTGCCAGTAGTCCTGGGACAGGTTTCAACGAGCAGTACTTC	CASSPGTGFNEQYF
TRBD1	-	TRBJ2-5	15	TRBV20-1	TGCAGTGCGAGGGGACAGGGTGGGTCCCAAGAGACCCAGTACTTC	CSARGQGGSQETQYF
TRBD1	many	TRBJ1-1	13	TRBV27	TGTGCCAGCAGTCCTTTTAAAGGGGGCGAAGCTTTCTTT	CASSPFKGGEAFF
-	many	TRBJ2-2	12	TRBV10-3	TGTGCCATCAGTGGTCACGCCGGGGAGCTGTTTTTT	CAISGHAGELFF
-	-	TRBJ2-1	15	TRBV30	TGTGCCTGGAGTGTAGGCGGGGCCCCGGGGGATGAGCAGTTCTTC	CAWSVGGAPGDEQFF
-	many	TRBJ1-5	17	TRBV12-3/TRBV12-4	TGTGCCAGCAGTTCCTCGAGGACACCCAGTAGCAATCAGCCCCAGCATTTT	CASSSSRTPSSNQPQHF
-	few	TRBJ1-5	14	TRBV5-5	TGTGCCAGCAGCTTGTTCTCGAACAATCAGCCCCAGCATTTT	CASSLFSNNQPQHF
-	many	TRBJ1-4	14	TRBV5-1	TGCGCCAGCAGCTTGGAGAGGAACAATGAAAAACTGTTTTTT	CASSLERNNEKLFF
-	-	TRBJ2-7	15	TRBV27	TGTGCCAGCAGTCTGACAGCGAGAAGCTCCTACGAGCAGTACTTC	CASSLTARSSYEQYF
TRBD1	few	TRBJ1-6	14	TRBV2	TGTGCCAGCAACCCCCCCAGACAGGGATCACCCCTCCACTTT	CASNPPRQGSPLHF